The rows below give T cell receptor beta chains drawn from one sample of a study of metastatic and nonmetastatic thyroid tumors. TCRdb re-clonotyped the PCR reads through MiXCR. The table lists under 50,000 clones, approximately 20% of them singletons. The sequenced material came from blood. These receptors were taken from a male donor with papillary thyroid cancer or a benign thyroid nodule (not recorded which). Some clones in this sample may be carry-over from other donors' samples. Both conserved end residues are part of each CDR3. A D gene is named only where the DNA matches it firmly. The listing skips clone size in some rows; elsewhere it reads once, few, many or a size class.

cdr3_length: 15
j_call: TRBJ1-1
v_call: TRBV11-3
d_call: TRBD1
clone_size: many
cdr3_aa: CASSPGQARNTEAFF
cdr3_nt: TGTGCCAGCAGCCCCGGACAGGCTCGGAACACTGAAGCTTTCTTT

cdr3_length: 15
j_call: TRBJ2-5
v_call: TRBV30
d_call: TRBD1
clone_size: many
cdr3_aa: CAWSVETGGKETQYF
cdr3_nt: TGTGCCTGGAGTGTGGAGACAGGGGGTAAGGAGACCCAGTACTTC

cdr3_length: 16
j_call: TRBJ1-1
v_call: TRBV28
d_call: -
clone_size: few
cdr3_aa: CASSLTADFMNTEAFF
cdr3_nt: TGTGCCAGCAGTTTAACGGCGGACTTCATGAACACTGAAGCTTTCTTT

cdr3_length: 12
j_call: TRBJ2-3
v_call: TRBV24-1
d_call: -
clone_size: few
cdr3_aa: CATSENVDTQYF
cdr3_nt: TGTGCCACCAGTGAAAACGTGGATACGCAGTATTTT

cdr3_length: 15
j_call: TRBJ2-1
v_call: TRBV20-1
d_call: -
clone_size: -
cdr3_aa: CSARDATGLANEQFF
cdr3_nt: TGCAGTGCTAGAGATGCGACGGGGCTGGCCAATGAGCAGTTCTTC

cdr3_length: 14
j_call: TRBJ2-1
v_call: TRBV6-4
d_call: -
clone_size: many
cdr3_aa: CASSDGSSYNEQFF
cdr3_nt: TGTGCCAGCAGTGACGGGAGCTCCTACAATGAGCAGTTCTTC

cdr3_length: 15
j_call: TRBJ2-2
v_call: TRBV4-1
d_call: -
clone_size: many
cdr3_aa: CASSPRAANTGELFF
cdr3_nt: TGCGCCAGCAGCCCCCGGGCGGCGAACACCGGGGAGCTGTTTTTT

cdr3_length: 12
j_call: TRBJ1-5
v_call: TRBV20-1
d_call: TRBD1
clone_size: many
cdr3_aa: CSARTGDQPQHF
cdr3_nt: TGCAGTGCCCGGACAGGAGATCAGCCCCAGCATTTT

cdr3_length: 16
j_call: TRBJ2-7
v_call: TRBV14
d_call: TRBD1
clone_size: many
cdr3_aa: CASSQVFGQGAHEQYF
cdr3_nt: TGTGCCAGCAGCCAAGTCTTCGGACAGGGGGCCCACGAGCAGTACTTC

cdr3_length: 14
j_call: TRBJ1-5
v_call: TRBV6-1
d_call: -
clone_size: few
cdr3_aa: CASSEGEGGQPQHF
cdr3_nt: TGTGCCAGCAGTGAAGGGGAGGGCGGGCAGCCCCAGCATTTT

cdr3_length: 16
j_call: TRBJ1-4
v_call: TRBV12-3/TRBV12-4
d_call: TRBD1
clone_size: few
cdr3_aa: CASSPTDRGNNEKLFF
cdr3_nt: TGTGCCAGCAGTCCTACGGACAGGGGCAATAATGAAAAACTGTTTTTT

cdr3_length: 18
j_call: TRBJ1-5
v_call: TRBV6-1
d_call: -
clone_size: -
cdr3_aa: CASSEPKLQWSLGQPQHF
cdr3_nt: TGTGCCAGCAGCGAACCGAAATTACAGTGGTCGCTTGGGCAGCCCCAGCATTTT

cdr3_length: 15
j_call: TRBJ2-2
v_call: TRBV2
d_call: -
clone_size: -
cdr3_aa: CASRLQGPNTGELFF
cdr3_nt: TGTGCCAGCAGACTACAGGGCCCGAACACCGGGGAGCTGTTTTTT

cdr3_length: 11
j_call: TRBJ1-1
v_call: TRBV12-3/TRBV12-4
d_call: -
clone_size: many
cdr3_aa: CASSTGSEAFF
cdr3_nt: TGTGCCAGCAGTACGGGGAGTGAAGCTTTCTTT

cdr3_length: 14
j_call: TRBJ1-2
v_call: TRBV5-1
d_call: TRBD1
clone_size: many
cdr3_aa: CASSWTGEGYGYTF
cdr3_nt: TGCGCCAGCAGCTGGACAGGGGAGGGGTATGGCTACACCTTC

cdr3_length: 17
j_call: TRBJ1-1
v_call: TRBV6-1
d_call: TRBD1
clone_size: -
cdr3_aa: CASSLAGGWGINTEAFF
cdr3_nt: TGTGCCAGCAGCCTAGCAGGGGGCTGGGGGATTAACACTGAAGCTTTCTTT

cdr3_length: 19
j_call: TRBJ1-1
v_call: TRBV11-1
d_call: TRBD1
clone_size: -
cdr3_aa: CASSLGVLQGAGGNTEAFF
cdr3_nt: TGTGCCAGCAGCTTAGGGGTGTTACAGGGGGCTGGTGGGAACACTGAAGCTTTCTTT

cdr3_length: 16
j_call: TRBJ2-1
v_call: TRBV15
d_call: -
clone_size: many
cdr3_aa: CATSRLGASPDNEQFF
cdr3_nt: TGTGCCACCAGCAGACTAGGGGCGAGCCCGGACAATGAGCAGTTCTTC

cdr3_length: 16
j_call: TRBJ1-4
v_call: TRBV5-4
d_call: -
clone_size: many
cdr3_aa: CASSLNRGVSNEKLFF
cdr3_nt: TGTGCCAGCAGCTTGAATAGAGGGGTTTCTAATGAAAAACTGTTTTTT

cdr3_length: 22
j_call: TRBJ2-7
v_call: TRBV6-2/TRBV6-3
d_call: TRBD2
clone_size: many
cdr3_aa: CASSYSGKSGLAVLSRAYEQYF
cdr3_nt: TGTGCCAGCAGTTACTCGGGGAAATCAGGACTAGCGGTCCTGTCAAGGGCCTACGAGCAGTACTTC

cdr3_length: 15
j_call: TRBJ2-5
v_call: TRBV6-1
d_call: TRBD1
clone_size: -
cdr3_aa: CASSEATGGQETQYF
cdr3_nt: TGTGCCAGCAGTGAAGCGACAGGGGGCCAAGAGACCCAGTACTTC

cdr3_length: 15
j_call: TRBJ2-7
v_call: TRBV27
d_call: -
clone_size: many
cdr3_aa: CASSPRFLRTYEQYF
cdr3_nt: TGTGCCAGCAGTCCTCGTTTCTTAAGGACCTACGAGCAGTACTTC

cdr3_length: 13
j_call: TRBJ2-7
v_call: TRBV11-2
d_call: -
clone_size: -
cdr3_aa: CASSLEIRDEQYF
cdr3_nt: TGTGCCAGCAGCTTAGAGATCCGGGACGAGCAGTACTTC

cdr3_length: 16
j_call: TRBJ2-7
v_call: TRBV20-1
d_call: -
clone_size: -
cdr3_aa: CSARGPPGRTAYEQYF
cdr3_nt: TGCAGTGCTAGGGGCCCACCGGGACGGACAGCCTACGAGCAGTACTTC

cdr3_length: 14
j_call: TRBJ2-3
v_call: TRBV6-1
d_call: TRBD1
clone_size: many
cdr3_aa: CASSTGTGADTQYF
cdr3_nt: TGTGCCAGCAGTACCGGGACAGGGGCAGATACGCAGTATTTT

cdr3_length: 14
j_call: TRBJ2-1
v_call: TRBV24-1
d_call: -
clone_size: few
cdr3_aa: CATSDSALANEQFF
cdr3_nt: TGTGCCACCAGTGATTCTGCCCTCGCCAATGAGCAGTTCTTC

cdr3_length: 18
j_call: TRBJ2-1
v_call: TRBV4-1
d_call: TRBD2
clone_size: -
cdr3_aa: CASSQQGTSGSARDEQFF
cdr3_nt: TGCGCCAGCAGCCAACAAGGGACTAGCGGGAGCGCGAGGGATGAGCAGTTCTTC

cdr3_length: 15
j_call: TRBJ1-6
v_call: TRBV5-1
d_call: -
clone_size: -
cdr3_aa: CASRGEGGYNSPLHF
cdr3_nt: TGCGCCAGCAGAGGGGAGGGCGGGTACAATTCACCCCTCCACTTT

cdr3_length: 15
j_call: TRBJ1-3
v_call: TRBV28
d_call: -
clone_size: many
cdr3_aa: CASSLDQNSGNTIYF
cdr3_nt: TGTGCCAGCAGTTTAGACCAGAACTCTGGAAACACCATATATTTT

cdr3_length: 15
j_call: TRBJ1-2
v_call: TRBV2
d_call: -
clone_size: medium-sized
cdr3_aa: CASSEVGRGGDGYTF
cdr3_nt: TGTGCCAGCAGTGAAGTAGGCAGGGGTGGTGATGGCTACACCTTC

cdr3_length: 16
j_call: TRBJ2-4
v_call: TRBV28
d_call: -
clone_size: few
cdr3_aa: CASSFGGGAGKNIQYF
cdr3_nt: TGTGCCAGCAGTTTTGGTGGGGGAGCGGGCAAAAACATTCAGTACTTC

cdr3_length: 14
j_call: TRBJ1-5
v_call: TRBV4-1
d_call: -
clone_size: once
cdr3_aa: CASSQESGNQPQHF
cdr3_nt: TGCGCCAGCAGCCAAGAGAGCGGAAATCAGCCCCAGCATTTT

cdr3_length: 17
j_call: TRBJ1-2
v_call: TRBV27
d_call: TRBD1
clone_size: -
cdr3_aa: CASSFTRTGEKGYGYTF
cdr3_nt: TGTGCCAGCAGTTTTACCCGGACAGGGGAGAAAGGATATGGCTACACCTTC

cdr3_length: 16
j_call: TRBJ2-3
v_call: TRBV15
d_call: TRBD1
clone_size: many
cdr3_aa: CATSAKTGTGADTQYF
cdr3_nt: TGTGCCACCAGCGCAAAAACCGGGACAGGGGCAGATACGCAGTATTTT

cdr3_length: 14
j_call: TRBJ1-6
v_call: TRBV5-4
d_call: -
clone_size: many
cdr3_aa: CASSFETANSPLHF
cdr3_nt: TGTGCCAGCAGCTTTGAGACGGCCAATTCACCCCTCCACTTT

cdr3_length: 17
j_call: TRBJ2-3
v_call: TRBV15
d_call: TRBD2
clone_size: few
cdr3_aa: CATSRPLGLAPTDTQYF
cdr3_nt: TGTGCCACCAGCAGGCCCTTGGGACTAGCGCCCACAGATACGCAGTATTTT

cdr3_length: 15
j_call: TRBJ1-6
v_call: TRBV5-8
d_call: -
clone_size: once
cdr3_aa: CASSYGIGTGSTLHF
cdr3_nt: TGTGCCAGCAGCTACGGTATTGGGACGGGGTCAACCCTCCACTTT

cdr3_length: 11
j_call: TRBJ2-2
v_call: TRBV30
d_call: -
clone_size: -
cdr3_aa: CACKRDGELFF
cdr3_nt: TGTGCCTGCAAAAGGGACGGGGAGCTGTTTTTT

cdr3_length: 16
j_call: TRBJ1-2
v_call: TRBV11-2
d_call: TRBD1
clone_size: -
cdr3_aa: CASSLVMGQGARGYTF
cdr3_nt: TGTGCCAGCAGCTTAGTCATGGGCCAGGGGGCAAGAGGCTACACCTTC

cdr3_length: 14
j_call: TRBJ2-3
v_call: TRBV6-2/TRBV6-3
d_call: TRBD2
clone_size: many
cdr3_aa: CATKTSGGTDTQYF
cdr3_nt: TGTGCCACCAAGACTAGCGGGGGCACAGATACGCAGTATTTT

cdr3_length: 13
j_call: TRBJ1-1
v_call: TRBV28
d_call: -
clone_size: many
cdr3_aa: CASLGTQNTEAFF
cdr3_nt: TGTGCCAGCCTAGGGACACAGAACACTGAAGCTTTCTTT

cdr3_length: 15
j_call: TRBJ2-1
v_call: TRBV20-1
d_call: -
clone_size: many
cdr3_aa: CSASWDQEEHNEQFF
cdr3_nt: TGCAGTGCTAGTTGGGATCAGGAAGAACACAATGAGCAGTTCTTC

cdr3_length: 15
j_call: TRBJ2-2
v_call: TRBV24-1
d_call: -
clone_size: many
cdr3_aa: CATSSRLEHTGELFF
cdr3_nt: TGTGCCACCAGTTCCCGACTAGAGCACACCGGGGAGCTGTTTTTT

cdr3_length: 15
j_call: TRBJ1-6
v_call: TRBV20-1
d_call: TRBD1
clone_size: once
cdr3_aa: CSANSPGQGFGPLHF
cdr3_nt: TGCAGTGCAAACAGCCCGGGACAGGGGTTTGGGCCCCTCCACTTT

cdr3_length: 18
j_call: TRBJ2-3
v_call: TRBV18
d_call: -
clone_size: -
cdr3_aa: CASSALGGSATDTDTQYF
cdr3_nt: TGTGCCAGCTCAGCGCTCGGAGGGAGCGCAACCGATACAGATACGCAGTATTTT

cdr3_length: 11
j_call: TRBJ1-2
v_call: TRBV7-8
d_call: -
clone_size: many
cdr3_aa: CASSFGRGYTF
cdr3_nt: TGTGCCAGCAGCTTCGGACGAGGCTACACCTTC

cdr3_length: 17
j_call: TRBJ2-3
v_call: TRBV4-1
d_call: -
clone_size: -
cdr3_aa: CASSQVWLAPTTDTQYF
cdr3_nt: TGCGCCAGCAGCCAAGTATGGCTAGCTCCCACCACAGATACGCAGTATTTT

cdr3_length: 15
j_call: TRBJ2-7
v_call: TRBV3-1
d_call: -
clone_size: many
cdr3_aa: CASSQDWTATGEQYF
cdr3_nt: TGTGCCAGCAGCCAAGACTGGACAGCAACCGGCGAGCAGTACTTC

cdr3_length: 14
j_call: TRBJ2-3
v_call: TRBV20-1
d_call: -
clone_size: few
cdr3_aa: CSAKTRGGPDTQYF
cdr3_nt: TGCAGTGCAAAGACTAGGGGGGGACCAGATACGCAGTATTTT

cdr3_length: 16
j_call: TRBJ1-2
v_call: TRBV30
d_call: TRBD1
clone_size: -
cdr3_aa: CAWRQRGTGFFSGYTF
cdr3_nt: TGTGCCTGGAGACAAAGAGGGACAGGGTTTTTCTCTGGCTACACCTTC

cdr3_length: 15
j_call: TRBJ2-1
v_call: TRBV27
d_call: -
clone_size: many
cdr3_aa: CASSLRSSSRNEQFF
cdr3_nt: TGTGCCAGCAGTCTACGTAGTAGTAGCCGCAATGAGCAGTTCTTC

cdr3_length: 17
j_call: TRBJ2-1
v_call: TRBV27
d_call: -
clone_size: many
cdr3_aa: CASSTGKGITGYNEQFF
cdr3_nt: TGTGCCAGCAGCACAGGGAAAGGCATCACGGGCTACAATGAGCAGTTCTTC

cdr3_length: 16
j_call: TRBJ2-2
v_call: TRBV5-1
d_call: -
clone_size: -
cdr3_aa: CAGSLMADANTGELFF
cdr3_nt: TGCGCCGGCAGCTTGATGGCAGACGCGAACACCGGGGAGCTGTTTTTT

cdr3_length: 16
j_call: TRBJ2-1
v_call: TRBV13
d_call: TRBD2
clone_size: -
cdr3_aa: CASSLEGGRASDEQFF
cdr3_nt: TGTGCCAGCAGCTTAGAGGGCGGGAGGGCCTCAGATGAGCAGTTCTTC

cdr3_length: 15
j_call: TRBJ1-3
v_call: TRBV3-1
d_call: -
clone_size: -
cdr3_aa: CASSLMAGSGNTIYF
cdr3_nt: TGTGCCAGCAGCCTAATGGCAGGGTCTGGAAACACCATATATTTT

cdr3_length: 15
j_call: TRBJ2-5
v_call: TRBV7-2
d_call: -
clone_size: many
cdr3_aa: CASSLAWTIQETQYF
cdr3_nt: TGTGCCAGCAGCTTAGCCTGGACTATACAAGAGACCCAGTACTTC

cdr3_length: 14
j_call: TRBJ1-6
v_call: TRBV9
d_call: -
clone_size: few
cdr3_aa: CASSVEGVGSPLHF
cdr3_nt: TGTGCCAGCAGCGTAGAAGGGGTAGGATCACCCCTCCACTTT

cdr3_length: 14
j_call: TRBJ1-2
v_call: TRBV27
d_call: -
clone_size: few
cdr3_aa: CASRDGSPLYGYTF
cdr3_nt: TGTGCCAGCCGTGATGGCTCCCCCCTCTATGGCTACACCTTC

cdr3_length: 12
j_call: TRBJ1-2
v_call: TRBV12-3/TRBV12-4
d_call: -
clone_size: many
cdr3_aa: CASSSKIYGYTF
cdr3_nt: TGTGCCAGCAGTTCCAAAATCTATGGCTACACCTTC

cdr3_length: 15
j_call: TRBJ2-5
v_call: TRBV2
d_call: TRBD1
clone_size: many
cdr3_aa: CASREQGALGETQYF
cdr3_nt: TGTGCCAGCAGAGAACAGGGGGCCTTGGGAGAGACCCAGTACTTC